This passage covers 14 T cell receptor beta chains from one sample sequenced in a study of cytomegalovirus exposure and HLA in healthy donors. Here immunoSEQ multiplex PCR was the method, and the copy in TCRdb shows in-frame clones only, minus some. Here the sample spans approximately 140,000 clones, 70% to 90% being singletons. Specimen: PBMCs. The receptors here all came from a man between 18 and 35 years old in good health and CMV-seropositive.

The chain carries TRBV19 and TRBJ1-3, with D maybe TRBD1 (6 bases). There are 15 residues in the CDR3. The germline CDR1 and CDR2 sequences are LNHDA and SQIVND (reference sequence). V lost 10 bases to trimming and J lost 0 bases, with 16 bases between them. The CDR3 nucleotides are TGTGCCACCGGGCGGACAGCGAACTCTGGAAACACCATATATTTT. Translating gives CATGRTANSGNTIYF.

The rearrangement links TRBV4-2 to TRBJ2-7; 9 nucleotides line up with TRBD2. There are 17 residues in the CDR3. Trimming at V came to 2 bases and at J to 3 bases, leaving 11 bases not matched to a gene. Germline V gene lookup returns CDR1 LGHNA and CDR2 YNFKEQ. CDR3 sequence reads: CASSQRRPGLAHYEQYF. The DNA of the CDR3 is TGTGCCAGCAGCCAACGACGACCGGGACTAGCCCACTACGAGCAGTACTTC.

The J gene is TRBJ1-2, the V gene TRBV5-1; 10 bases map to TRBD1. The CDR3 is 17 residues long. Germline trimming cut 3 bases from V and 7 bases from J; bases unmatched to any gene: 15. Germline V gene lookup returns CDR1 SGHRS and CDR2 YFSETQ. The CDR3 loop reads CASSSGLRQGATGGYTF. The CDR3 DNA reads TGCGCCAGCAGCTCGGGCCTCCGACAGGGGGCTACCGGTGGCTACACCTTC.

The chain combines TRBV29-1 with TRBJ2-5, with 7 bases lining up with TRBD1. Germline CDR1 SQVTM, CDR2 ANQGSEA. The trim removed 6 bases at V and 8 bases at J, leaving 9 bases unmatched. This CDR3 comprises 12 residues. The DNA for the CDR3 is TGCAGCGTAGGGGACAGCAAGAATACCCAGTACTTC. Translating it yields CSVGDSKNTQYF.

The chain has TRBV10-1 and TRBJ2-3, with TRBD2 matching 8 bases. The length of the CDR3 is 14 residues. The V segment lost 4 bases and the J segment 3 bases; nucleotides outside the gene matches: 3. Germline-derived CDR1 and CDR2 are WNHNN and SYGVQD (reference sequence). The CDR3 nucleotides read TGCGCCAGCAGTGTACTAGCGGCAACAGATACGCAGTATTTT. This encodes CASSVLAATDTQYF.

This rearrangement joins TRBV19 to TRBJ2-7; 9 nucleotides agree with TRBD1. The CDR3 contains 14 residues. Looked up from germline, CDR1 is LNHDA and CDR2 is SQIVND (reference sequence). After removal of 7 bases from V and 3 bases from J, the junction contained 7 bases not matched to a gene. The CDR3 sequence is CASTPGTGNYEQYF. The CDR3 DNA reads as TGTGCCAGTACCCCCGGGACAGGGAACTACGAGCAGTACTTC.

In this sample, this clone turned up once. This chain links TRBV7-2 with TRBJ2-5; weak D call: TRBD1 (5 bases). The CDR3 loop spans 15 amino acids. Trimming removed 5 bases from V and 0 bases from J, with 13 bases in between. Per the germline V gene, CDR1 is SGHTA and CDR2 is FQGNSA. The CDR3 sequence is CASSAAKGNQETQYF. The DNA of the CDR3 is TGTGCCAGCAGCGCCGCGAAGGGGAACCAAGAGACCCAGTACTTC.

The chain is built from TRBV6-5 and TRBJ2-7; no clear D gene. Trimming cost V 0 bases and J 5 bases, with 8 bases left between them. Germline-derived CDR1 and CDR2 are MNHEY and SVGAGI. This CDR3 is built from 13 residues. CDR3 DNA sequence: TGTGCCAGCAGTTACTCTCAAGAGGACGAGCAGTACTTC. This translates into CASSYSQEDEQYF.

The chain links TRBV2 to TRBJ2-2; 7 positions match TRBD2. The CDR3 has 15 amino acids. With 6 bases clipped from V and 3 bases from J, the junction kept 7 bases outside the gene matches. Germline CDR1 and CDR2: SNHLY and FYNNEI. The CDR3 region has the DNA TGTGCCAGCAGGAATAGCGGGTTCGACACCGGGGAGCTGTTTTTT. It translates to CASRNSGFDTGELFF.

V usage is TRBV28 and J usage is TRBJ2-7; D gene ambiguous. With 3 bases removed from V and 6 bases from J, the gap between germline ends came to 6 bases. Germline CDR1 reads MDHEN; CDR2 reads SYDVKM. The CDR3 totals 11 residues. CDR3 DNA: TGTGCCAGCAGTTTTCGGTTCGAGCAGTACTTC. It yields the protein CASSFRFEQYF.

The chain carries TRBV30 and TRBJ1-5, with D perhaps matching TRBD1 (6 bases). The CDR3 spans 13 residues. V gave up 2 bases and J gave up 4 bases, with 9 bases separating them. The germline CDR1 and CDR2 sequences are GTSNPN and SVGIG (reference sequence). The CDR3 nucleotides are TGTGCCTGGAGTTCAGGGGAAAATCAGCCCCAGCATTTT. This translates into CAWSSGENQPQHF.

The chain combines TRBV7-9 with TRBJ2-7, with 11 bases aligning to TRBD2. The CDR3 consists of 15 residues. J lost 3 bases, V lost 3 bases, and 4 bases had no gene match. Germline assignment: CDR1 SEHNR and CDR2 FQNEAQ (reference sequence). The CDR3 nucleotides are TGTGCCAGCAGCTTTAGCGGGAGGGCCCTCTACGAGCAGTACTTC. It yields the protein CASSFSGRALYEQYF.

This chain joins TRBV19 and TRBJ2-1, with TRBD2 matching over 12 bases. This CDR3 region has 17 residues. Germline V gene lookup returns CDR1 LNHDA and CDR2 SQIVND (reference sequence). Trimming at V came to 6 bases and at J to 10 bases, leaving 16 bases not matched to a gene. The CDR3 DNA reads as TGTGCCAGTAGCCCTGAGACTAGCGGGAGCCAAAGGAGAGAGCAGTTCTTC. Its protein product is CASSPETSGSQRREQFF. Complete variable domain (other parts from reference TRBV19 and TRBJ2-1): DGGITQSPKYLFRKEGQNVTLSCEQNLNHDAMYWYRQDPGQGLRLIYYSQIVNDFQKGDIAEGYSVSREKKESFPLTVTSAQKNPTAFYLCASSPETSGSQRREQFFGPGTRLTVL.

This clone has just one count. DNA of the CDR3: TGTGCCAGCAGCCTGACAGAGAGAGAAGCTTTCTTT. It is translated as CASSLTEREAFF. The chain is built from TRBV7-2 and TRBJ1-1; D may be TRBD1 (5 bases). Trimming took 5 bases from V and 8 from J, leaving 12 bases between them. This CDR3 spans 12 amino acids. Germline CDR1 reads SGHTA; CDR2 reads FQGNSA.